This TCR beta chain was identified in a study of T cells in localized non-small cell lung cancer. As regards this clone: Its cognate antigen is unknown.

Overall study findings and caveats: Longer survival (overall) was linked to higher T cell density in blood. Owing to sequencing of a solitary tumor region, heterogeneity cannot be discounted. Appearance in adjacent lung was seen for a median 57 of the top 100 tumor clones. Of the tissues analyzed, uninvolved adjacent lung showed maximal T cell clonality, greater than tumor.

V lost 3 bases and J lost 2; bases outside the gene matches: 7. This CDR3 contains 15 residues. Germline V lookup: CDR1 ENHRY, CDR2 SYGVKD. Method: immunoSEQ multiplex PCR; TCRdb's copy keeps in-frame clones and lacks some. This sample has approximately 52,000 clones, with 86% found just once. The source of this sequence is a male donor aged 60 or over with stage III squamous cell lung carcinoma. The specimen comprised peripheral blood, sampled before any cancer treatment. This chain uses TRBV10-3 with TRBJ2-7; TRBD1 agrees at 7 bases. The chain's CDR3 is CAISERRTGPYEQYF. The CDR3 DNA follows: TGTGCCATCAGTGAACGTAGGACAGGACCCTACGAGCAGTACTTC.